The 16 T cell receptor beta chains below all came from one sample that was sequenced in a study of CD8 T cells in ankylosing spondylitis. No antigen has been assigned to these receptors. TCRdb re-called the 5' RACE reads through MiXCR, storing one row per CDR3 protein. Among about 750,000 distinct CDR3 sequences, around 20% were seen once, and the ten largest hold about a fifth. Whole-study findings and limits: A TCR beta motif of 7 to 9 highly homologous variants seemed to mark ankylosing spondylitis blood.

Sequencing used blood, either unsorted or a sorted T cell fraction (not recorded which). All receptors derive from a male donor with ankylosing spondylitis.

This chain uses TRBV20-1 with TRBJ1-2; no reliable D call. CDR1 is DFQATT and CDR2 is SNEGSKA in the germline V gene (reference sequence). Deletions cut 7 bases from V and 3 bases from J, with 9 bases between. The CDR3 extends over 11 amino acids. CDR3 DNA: TGCAGTGTTTCCGGGGACTATGGCTACACCTTC. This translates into CSVSGDYGYTF.

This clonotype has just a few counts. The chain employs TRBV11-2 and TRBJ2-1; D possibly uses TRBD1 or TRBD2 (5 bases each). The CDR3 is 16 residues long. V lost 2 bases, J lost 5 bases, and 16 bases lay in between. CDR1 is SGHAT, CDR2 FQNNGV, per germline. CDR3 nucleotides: TGTGCCAGCAGCTTAATCGGGGCGACAGTCAACAATGAGCAGTTCTTC. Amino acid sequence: CASSLIGATVNNEQFF.

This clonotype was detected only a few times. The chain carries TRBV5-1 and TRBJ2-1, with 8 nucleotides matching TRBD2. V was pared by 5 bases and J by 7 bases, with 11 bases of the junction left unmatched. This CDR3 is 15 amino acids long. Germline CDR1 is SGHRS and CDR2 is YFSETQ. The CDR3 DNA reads TGCGCCAGCAGATGGTCCAGCGGGAGTGCGAATGAGCAGTTCTTC. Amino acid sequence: CASRWSSGSANEQFF. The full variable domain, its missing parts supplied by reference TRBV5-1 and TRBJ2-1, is KAGVTQTPRYLIKTRGQQVTLSCSPISGHRSVSWYQQTPGQGLQFLFEYFSETQRNKGNFPGRFSGRQFSNSRSEMNVSTLELGDSALYLCASRWSSGSANEQFFGPGTRLTVL.

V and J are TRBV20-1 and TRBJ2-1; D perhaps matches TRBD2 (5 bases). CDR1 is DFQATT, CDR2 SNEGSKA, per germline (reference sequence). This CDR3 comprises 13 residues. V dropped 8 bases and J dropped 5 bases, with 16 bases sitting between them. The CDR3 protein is CSPPRAINNEQFF. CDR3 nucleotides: TGCAGTCCCCCGCGGGCAATAAACAATGAGCAGTTCTTC.

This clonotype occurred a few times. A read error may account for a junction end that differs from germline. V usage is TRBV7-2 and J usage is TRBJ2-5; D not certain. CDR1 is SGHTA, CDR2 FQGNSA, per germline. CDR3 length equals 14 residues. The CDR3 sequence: CASSLVTSQGTQYF. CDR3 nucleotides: TGTGCCAGCAGCTTAGTGACCTCTCAAGGGACCCAGTACTTC.

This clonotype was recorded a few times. CDR3 protein: CASSQPLGGRGGKRSYNEQFF. In DNA, the CDR3 is TGCGCCAGCAGCCAACCCCTAGGGGGGCGGGGGGGCAAGAGGTCCTACAATGAGCAGTTCTTC. V gene TRBV4-1 combines with J gene TRBJ2-1; 9 bases fit TRBD2. CDR3 size: 21 residues. Germline V gives CDR1 MGHRA, CDR2 YSYEKL. Losses at the gene ends were 2 bases for V and 1 base for J; bases not matched to a gene: 18.

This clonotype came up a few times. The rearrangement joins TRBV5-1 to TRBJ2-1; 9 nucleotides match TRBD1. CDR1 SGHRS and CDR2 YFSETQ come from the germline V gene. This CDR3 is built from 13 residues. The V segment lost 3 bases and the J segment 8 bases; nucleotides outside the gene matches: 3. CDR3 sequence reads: CASSSQGADEQFF. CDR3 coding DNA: TGCGCCAGCAGCTCACAGGGGGCTGATGAGCAGTTCTTC.

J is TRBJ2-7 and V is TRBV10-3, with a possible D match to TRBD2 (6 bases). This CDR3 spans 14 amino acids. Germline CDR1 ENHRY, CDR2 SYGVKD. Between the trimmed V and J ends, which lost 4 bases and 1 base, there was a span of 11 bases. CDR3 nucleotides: TGTGCCATCAGTGCGCGGGGATTGTCCTACGAGCAGTACTTC. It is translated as CAISARGLSYEQYF.

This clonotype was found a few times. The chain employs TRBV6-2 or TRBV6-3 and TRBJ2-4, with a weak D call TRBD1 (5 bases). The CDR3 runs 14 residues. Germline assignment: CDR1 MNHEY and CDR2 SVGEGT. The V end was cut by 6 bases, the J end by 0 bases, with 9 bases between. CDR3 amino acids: CASRLREAKNIQYF. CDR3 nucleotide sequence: TGTGCCAGCAGACTCAGGGAAGCCAAAAACATTCAGTACTTC.

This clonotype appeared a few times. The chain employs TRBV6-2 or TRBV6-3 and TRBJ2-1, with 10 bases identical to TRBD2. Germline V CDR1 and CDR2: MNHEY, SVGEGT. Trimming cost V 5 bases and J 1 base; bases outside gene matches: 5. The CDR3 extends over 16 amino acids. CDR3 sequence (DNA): TGTGCCAGCAGTCCTACTAGCGGGGTGTCCTACAATGAGCAGTTCTTC. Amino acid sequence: CASSPTSGVSYNEQFF.

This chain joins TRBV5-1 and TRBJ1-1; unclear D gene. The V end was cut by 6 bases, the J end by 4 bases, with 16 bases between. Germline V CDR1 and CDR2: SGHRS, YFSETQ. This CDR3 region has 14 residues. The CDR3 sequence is CASTSSDRGTEAFF. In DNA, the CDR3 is TGCGCCAGCACCTCATCGGACCGGGGCACTGAAGCTTTCTTT.

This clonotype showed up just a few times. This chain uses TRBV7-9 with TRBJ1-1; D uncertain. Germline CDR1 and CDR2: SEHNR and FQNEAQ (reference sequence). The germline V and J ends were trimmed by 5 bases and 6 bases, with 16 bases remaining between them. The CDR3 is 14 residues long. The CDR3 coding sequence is TGTGCCAGCAGCCACATCGAGAGCGGCGCTGAAGCTTTCTTT. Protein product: CASSHIESGAEAFF.

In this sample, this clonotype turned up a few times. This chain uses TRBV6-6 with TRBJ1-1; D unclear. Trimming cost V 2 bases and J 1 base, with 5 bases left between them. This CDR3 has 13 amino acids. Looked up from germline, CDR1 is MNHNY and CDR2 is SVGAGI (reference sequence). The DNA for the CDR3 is TGTGCCAGCAGTTACCCAGAGAACACTGAAGCTTTCTTT. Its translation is CASSYPENTEAFF.

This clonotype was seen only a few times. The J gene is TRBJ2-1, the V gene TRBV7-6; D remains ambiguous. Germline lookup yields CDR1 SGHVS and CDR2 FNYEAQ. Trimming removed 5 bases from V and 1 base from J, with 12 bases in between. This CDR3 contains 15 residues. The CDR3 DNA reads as TGTGCCAGCAGCCCAGTTGGGGTTTCCTACAATGAGCAGTTCTTC. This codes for CASSPVGVSYNEQFF.

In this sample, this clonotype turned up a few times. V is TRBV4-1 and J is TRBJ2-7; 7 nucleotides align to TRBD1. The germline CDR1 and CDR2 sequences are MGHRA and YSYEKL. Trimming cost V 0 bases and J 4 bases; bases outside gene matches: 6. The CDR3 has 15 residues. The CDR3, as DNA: TGCGCCAGCAGCCAAGACGGGACAGAGCCATACGAGCAGTACTTC. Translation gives CASSQDGTEPYEQYF.

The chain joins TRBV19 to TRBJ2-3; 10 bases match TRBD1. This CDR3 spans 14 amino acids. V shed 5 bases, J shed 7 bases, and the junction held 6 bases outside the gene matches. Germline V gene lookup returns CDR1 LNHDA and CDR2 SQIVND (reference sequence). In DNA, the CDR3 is TGTGCCAGTAGTCTGGGACAGGGGTTTTATACGCAGTATTTT. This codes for CASSLGQGFYTQYF.